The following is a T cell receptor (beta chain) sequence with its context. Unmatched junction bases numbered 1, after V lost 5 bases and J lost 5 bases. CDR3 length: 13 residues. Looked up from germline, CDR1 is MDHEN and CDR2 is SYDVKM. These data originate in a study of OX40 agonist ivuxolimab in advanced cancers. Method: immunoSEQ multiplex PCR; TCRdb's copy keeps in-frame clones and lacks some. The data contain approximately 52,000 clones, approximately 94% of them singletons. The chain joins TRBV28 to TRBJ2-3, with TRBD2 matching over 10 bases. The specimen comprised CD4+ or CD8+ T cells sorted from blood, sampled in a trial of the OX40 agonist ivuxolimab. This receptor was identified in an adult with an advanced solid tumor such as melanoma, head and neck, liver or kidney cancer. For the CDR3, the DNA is TGTGCCAGCAGTAGACTAGCGGGAGATACGCAGTATTTT. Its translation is CASSRLAGDTQYF.